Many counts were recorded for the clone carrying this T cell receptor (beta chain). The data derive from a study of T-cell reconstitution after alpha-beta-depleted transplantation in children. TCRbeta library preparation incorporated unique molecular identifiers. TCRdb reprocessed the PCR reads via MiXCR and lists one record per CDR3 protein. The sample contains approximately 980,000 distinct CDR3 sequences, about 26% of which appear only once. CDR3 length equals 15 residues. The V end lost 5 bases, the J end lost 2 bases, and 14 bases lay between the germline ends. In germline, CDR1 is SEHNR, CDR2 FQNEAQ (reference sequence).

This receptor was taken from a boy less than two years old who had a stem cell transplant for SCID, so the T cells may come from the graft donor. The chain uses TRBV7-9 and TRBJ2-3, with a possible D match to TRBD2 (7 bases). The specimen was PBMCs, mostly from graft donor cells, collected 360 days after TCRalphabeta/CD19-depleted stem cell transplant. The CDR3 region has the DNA TGTGCCAGCAGCCCCTTGGGGGGGCACACAGATACGCAGTATTTT. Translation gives CASSPLGGHTDTQYF.